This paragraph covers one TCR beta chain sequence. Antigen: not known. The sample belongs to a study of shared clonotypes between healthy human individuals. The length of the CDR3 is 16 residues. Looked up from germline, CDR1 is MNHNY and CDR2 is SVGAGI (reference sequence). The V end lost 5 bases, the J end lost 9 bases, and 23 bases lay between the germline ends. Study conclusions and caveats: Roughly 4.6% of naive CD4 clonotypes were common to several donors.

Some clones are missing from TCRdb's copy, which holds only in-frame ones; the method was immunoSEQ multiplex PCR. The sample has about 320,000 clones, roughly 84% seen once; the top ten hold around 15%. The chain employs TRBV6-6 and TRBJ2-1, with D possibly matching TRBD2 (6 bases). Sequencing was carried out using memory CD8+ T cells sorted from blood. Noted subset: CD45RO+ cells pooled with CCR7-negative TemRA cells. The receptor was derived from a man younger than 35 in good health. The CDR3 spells CASSHPGEGRGTEQFF. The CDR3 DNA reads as TGTGCCAGCAGTCACCCGGGAGAGGGACGGGGTACTGAGCAGTTCTTC.